This T cell receptor beta chain is drawn from a study of T-cell memory formation after mild COVID-19. TCRdb re-analysed the 5' RACE reads in MiXCR, keeping a single row per CDR3 protein. The sample has 450,000 to 650,000 distinct CDR3 sequences; less than 25% are singletons. Unmatched junction bases numbered 5, after V lost 4 bases and J lost 0 bases. This CDR3 spans 18 amino acids. Germline-derived CDR1 and CDR2 are KGHDR and SFDVKD. The sample consisted of PBMCs or a T cell subset sorted from them (not recorded which). The rearrangement joins TRBV24-1 to TRBJ2-1; 13 nucleotides match TRBD2. The clonotype was recovered from an adult woman who had mild COVID-19 (a few samples of this study predate the infection). Cell type and time point are not known. CDR3 loop: CATSDWTSGGLSYNEQFF. CDR3 coding DNA: TGTGCCACCAGTGACTGGACTAGCGGGGGCCTCTCCTACAATGAGCAGTTCTTC.